A selection of T cell receptor beta chains follows, all from one sample in a study of cytomegalovirus exposure and HLA in healthy donors. Profiling relied on immunoSEQ multiplex PCR, and the TCRdb table lists in-frame clones only, not all of them. The sample contains approximately 110,000 clones, around 78% of which appear only once. The sample taken for sequencing was PBMCs. All receptors come from a man aged 35 to 55 in good health and CMV-seronegative. Both conserved end residues are part of each CDR3. D genes are given only for firm matches. The size of a clone is reported for some rows only, either as once, few or many, or as a class for expanded clones.

TRBJ1-2	NA	NA	TRBV7-6	CASSLAVEGYGYTF	TGTGCCAGCAGCTTAGCTGTGGAGGGCTATGGCTACACCTTC
TRBJ2-1	NA	NA	TRBV4-1	CASSQGLYNEQFF	TGCGCCAGCAGCCAAGGACTTTACAATGAGCAGTTCTTC
TRBJ2-2	TRBD1	NA	TRBV18	CASSRPGTGLTGELFF	TGTGCCAGCTCACGGCCCGGGACAGGGTTGACCGGGGAGCTGTTTTTT
TRBJ1-1	NA	NA	TRBV7-6	CASSLGTGKGENTEAFF	TGTGCCAGCAGCTTAGGCACAGGGAAGGGAGAAAACACTGAAGCTTTCTTT
TRBJ2-7	NA	NA	TRBV6-6	CASSYRDKNYEQYF	TGTGCCAGCAGTTACCGGGACAAAAACTACGAGCAGTACTTC
TRBJ1-4	TRBD1	NA	TRBV27	CASSPPTGPNEKLFF	TGTGCCAGCAGTCCACCGACAGGGCCTAATGAAAAACTGTTTTTT
TRBJ2-6	TRBD2	NA	TRBV12-5	CASGPHGGYSTGANVLTF	TGTGCTAGTGGTCCTCACGGGGGGTATAGTACTGGGGCCAACGTCCTGACTTTC
TRBJ1-5	NA	NA	TRBV27	CASSGGGGNQPQHF	TGTGCCAGCAGCGGGGGAGGAGGCAATCAGCCCCAGCATTTT
TRBJ1-1	NA	few	TRBV27	CASSGGLGTEAFF	TGTGCCAGCAGCGGGGGACTAGGGACTGAAGCTTTCTTT
TRBJ2-2	NA	NA	TRBV9	CASGHLGGELFF	TGTGCCAGCGGCCACCTAGGCGGGGAGCTGTTTTTT
TRBJ1-2	NA	NA	TRBV2	CASSEDSYGYTF	TGTGCCAGCAGTGAAGACAGCTATGGCTACACCTTC
TRBJ2-5	TRBD2	NA	TRBV7-3	CASSFGGGETQYF	TGTGCCAGCAGCTTTGGGGGGGGAGAGACCCAGTACTTC
TRBJ2-5	NA	NA	TRBV7-2	CASSLSVAGLRFSTQYF	TGTGCCAGCAGCTTAAGCGTGGCTGGACTGCGGTTCTCGACCCAGTACTTC
TRBJ1-3	NA	NA	TRBV19	CASSILSVGGNTIYF	TGTGCCAGTAGTATTTTATCGGTTGGTGGAAACACCATATATTTT
TRBJ2-7	TRBD1	NA	TRBV2	CASSPTGQGTYEQYF	TGTGCCAGCAGCCCAACGGGACAGGGAACCTACGAGCAGTACTTC